Included here is one TCR beta chain sequence, with context. Antigen: not known. Researchers ran the PCR with 60 Vbeta and 13 Jbeta primers. Produced via immunoSEQ multiplex PCR; TCRdb's table is partial and in-frame only. Of more than 50,000 clones listed, 71% are singletons. The data were taken from a study of cytomegalovirus exposure and HLA in healthy donors. Notes on the study in general: Later work associated 16,951 TCR beta sequences with HLA alleles at 0.05 false discovery rate. An analysis that came later showed most CMV-associated TCR beta chains appearing HLA-restricted.

V shed 2 bases and J 6 bases; nucleotides not matched to a gene: 4. The germline V gene encodes CDR1 MNHEY and CDR2 SMNVEV (reference sequence). The CDR3 totals 16 residues. Sequencing was carried out using PBMCs. This sequence originates from a man aged 45-60 years in good health and CMV-seropositive. This chain joins TRBV27 and TRBJ2-2; 12 positions agree with TRBD2. This CDR3 reads CASSLAPSGGAGELFF. The CDR3 DNA reads as TGTGCCAGCAGTTTAGCGCCTAGCGGGGGGGCCGGGGAGCTGTTTTTT.